These 32 T cell receptor beta chains were sequenced from one sample in a study of Ad26.COV2.S vaccination and SARS-CoV-2 variants. Specified treatment: some 20 received Ad26.COV2.S at low or high dose, single or two shots; about 5 received placebo; per-sample allocation not given. Each sample was drawn 63 days after the first injection (of vaccine or placebo). Profiled with immunoSEQ multiplex PCR; TCRdb holds only in-frame clones, not every one. The data show about 680,000 clones, approximately 88% seen once. The sample consisted of peripheral blood, taken in a trial of Ad26.COV2.S vaccine versus placebo. The receptors were gathered from a person between 18 and 65 years old who received the Ad26.COV2.S COVID-19 vaccine or a placebo.

The chain uses TRBV7-9 and TRBJ1-3; D perhaps matches TRBD1 (5 bases). This CDR3 contains 14 residues. The germline V gene encodes CDR1 SEHNR and CDR2 FQNEAQ (reference sequence). V was trimmed by 7 bases and J by 3 bases, leaving 13 bases between them. CDR3: CASTSGISGNTIYF. CDR3 nucleotide sequence: TGTGCCAGCACCTCAGGGATCAGTGGAAACACCATATATTTT.

The J gene is TRBJ1-1, the V gene TRBV5-1; no clear D gene. Looked up from germline, CDR1 is SGHRS and CDR2 is YFSETQ. The CDR3 consists of 16 residues. Deletions cut 0 bases from V and 5 bases from J, with 17 bases between. Here the CDR3 DNA reads TGCGCCAGCAGCTTGGATAGCGGAGACGGGTGGACTGAAGCTTTCTTT. It encodes CASSLDSGDGWTEAFF. Based on the CDR3 plus reference TRBV5-1 and TRBJ1-1, the full variable domain is KAGVTQTPRYLIKTRGQQVTLSCSPISGHRSVSWYQQTPGQGLQFLFEYFSETQRNKGNFPGRFSGRQFSNSRSEMNVSTLELGDSALYLCASSLDSGDGWTEAFFGQGTRLTVV.

The genes are TRBV7-2 and TRBJ2-1; 10 bases fit TRBD2. This CDR3 contains 16 residues. The V and J ends lost 3 bases and 1 base, in that order; junction bases with no gene match: 3. Germline assignment: CDR1 SGHTA and CDR2 FQGNSA. In DNA form, the CDR3 reads TGTGCCAGCAGCTTCGAGCGGGGGGGATCCTACAATGAGCAGTTCTTC. It specifies CASSFERGGSYNEQFF.

Points on this clone: The same CDR3 also results from other DNA sequences found in this sample. The chain employs TRBV18 and TRBJ2-7, with TRBD1 matching over 9 bases. The V gene's germline CDR1 is KGHSH and CDR2 LQKENI. Trimming cost V 2 bases and J 3 bases; bases outside gene matches: 2. This CDR3 is built from 14 residues. CDR3 nucleotides: TGTGCCAGCTCACCAGGGACAGGGAGCTACGAGCAGTACTTC. It translates to CASSPGTGSYEQYF.

The rearrangement joins TRBV6-4 to TRBJ2-3; TRBD2 agrees at 8 bases. V was pared by 0 bases and J by 3 bases, with 2 bases of the junction left unmatched. Germline CDR1 reads MRHNA; CDR2 reads SNTAGT. There are 15 residues in the CDR3. The CDR3 loop is CASSDSGLATDTQYF. The CDR3 coding sequence is TGTGCCAGCAGTGACTCTGGACTAGCAACAGATACGCAGTATTTT.

V and J are TRBV29-1 and TRBJ1-1; D might be TRBD1 (6 bases). The CDR3 length is 14 residues. From germline, CDR1 is SQVTM and CDR2 ANQGSEA. The V and J ends lost 4 bases and 0 bases respectively, with 12 bases between them. The CDR3 DNA follows: TGCAGCGTTGGGTTGAGGGGGGTGAACACTGAAGCTTTCTTT. The encoded protein is CSVGLRGVNTEAFF.

The V and J genes are TRBV10-1 and TRBJ1-1; 8 bases agree with TRBD1. The CDR3 consists of 14 residues. V lost 5 bases and J lost 2; bases outside the gene matches: 4. Germline V lookup: CDR1 WNHNN, CDR2 SYGVQD (reference sequence). CDR3 bases: TGCGCCAGCAGTAGACAGGGGAAAAACACTGAAGCTTTCTTT. It specifies CASSRQGKNTEAFF.

V is TRBV27 and J is TRBJ2-3; 9 bases align to TRBD1. Trimming took 4 bases from V and 4 from J; bases not matched to a gene: 6. The CDR3 covers 15 residues. CDR1 is MNHEY, CDR2 SMNVEV, per germline (reference sequence). CDR3 residues: CASSYGQGISDTQYF. The CDR3 DNA sequence: TGTGCCAGCAGTTACGGACAGGGGATCTCAGATACGCAGTATTTT.

The chain couples TRBV18 to TRBJ2-2; D might be TRBD1 (5 bases). Trimming took off 3 bases at V and 6 bases at J, with 11 bases between the two ends. This CDR3 is built from 14 residues. The germline V gene encodes CDR1 KGHSH and CDR2 LQKENI. The CDR3 sequence: CASSPLRDPGELFF. CDR3 in DNA: TGTGCCAGCTCACCGCTCAGGGATCCCGGGGAGCTGTTTTTT.

The chain is built from TRBV5-4 and TRBJ2-3; 7 nucleotides align to TRBD2. Germline V gene data show CDR1 as SGHNT and CDR2 as YYREEE (reference sequence). The CDR3 totals 16 residues. V was clipped by 4 bases and J by 2 bases; unmatched bases: 10. The CDR3 DNA sequence: TGTGCCAGCAGCCTAGGACTAGATCTTTTCACAGATACGCAGTATTTT. It translates to CASSLGLDLFTDTQYF.

This rearrangement joins TRBV6-5 to TRBJ1-2, with D unclear. The CDR3 has 13 amino acids. The germline V gene encodes CDR1 MNHEY and CDR2 SVGAGI. Trimming pared 3 bases from V and 8 bases from J, leaving 13 bases between. The CDR3 DNA reads TGTGCCAGCAGTTATTCCTCTGTTAGCGGCTACACCTTC. Amino acids: CASSYSSVSGYTF.

This clone was observed once. In the same sample, other DNA sequences code for this CDR3. The V call is TRBV18, the J call TRBJ2-5, with TRBD1 matching over 8 bases. V lost 3 bases, J lost 2 bases, and 2 bases stayed unmatched. The CDR3 extends over 14 amino acids. Germline CDR1 reads KGHSH; CDR2 reads LQKENI. The CDR3 loop reads CASSPRQGQETQYF. In DNA form, the CDR3 reads TGTGCCAGCTCACCGAGACAGGGGCAAGAGACCCAGTACTTC.

This clone was found a few times. The rearrangement links TRBV27 to TRBJ1-2, with 7 bases lining up with TRBD1. The CDR3 spans 15 residues. Trimming at V came to 5 bases and at J to 8 bases, leaving 14 bases not matched to a gene. Per the germline V gene, CDR1 is MNHEY and CDR2 is SMNVEV (reference sequence). The CDR3 DNA follows: TGTGCCAGCAGTCACAAAACTACAGGGGTGGAAGGCTACACCTTC. Amino acid sequence: CASSHKTTGVEGYTF.

The chain uses TRBV19 and TRBJ1-1; D not resolved. The CDR3 has 14 residues. Germline V lookup: CDR1 LNHDA, CDR2 SQIVND (reference sequence). The V gene lost 2 bases and the J gene lost 2 bases, with 9 bases spanning the gap. CDR3 DNA sequence: TGTGCCAGTAGTATACGGGGAATTAACACTGAAGCTTTCTTT. This sequence encodes CASSIRGINTEAFF.

This clone came up once. This chain connects TRBV5-4 to TRBJ2-3; D unresolved. Germline CDR1 is SGHNT and CDR2 is YYREEE (reference sequence). The V and J ends lost 1 base and 1 base respectively, with 4 bases between them. The CDR3 consists of 13 residues. CDR3 residues: CASSLMGTDTQYF. The CDR3 coding sequence is TGTGCCAGCAGCTTGATGGGCACAGATACGCAGTATTTT.

V is TRBV9 and J is TRBJ2-7; 7 positions match TRBD1. In germline, CDR1 is SGDLS, CDR2 YYNGEE. This CDR3 comprises 15 residues. V was pared by 0 bases and J by 3 bases, with 6 bases of the junction left unmatched. This chain's CDR3 is CASSVAGTGDYEQYF. DNA of the CDR3: TGTGCCAGCAGCGTAGCGGGTACAGGGGACTACGAGCAGTACTTC.

The chain uses TRBV9 and TRBJ2-7; unclear D gene. Germline lookup yields CDR1 SGDLS and CDR2 YYNGEE. The V end lost 0 bases, the J end lost 2 bases, and 12 bases lay between the germline ends. This CDR3 is built from 15 residues. DNA of the CDR3: TGTGCCAGCAGCGTAGAGGTCGGAGACACCTACGAGCAGTACTTC. It encodes CASSVEVGDTYEQYF.

The chain couples TRBV19 to TRBJ2-5; perhaps TRBD2 as D (6 bases). Germline CDR1 reads LNHDA; CDR2 reads SQIVND (reference sequence). Trimming shortened V by 7 bases and J by 5 bases, and 14 bases separated the two germline ends. The CDR3 totals 13 residues. The CDR3 reads CASKEGTRETQYF. The CDR3 DNA reads TGTGCCAGTAAGGAGGGTACGAGGGAGACCCAGTACTTC.

The V gene is TRBV29-1, the J gene TRBJ1-1, with D uncertain. CDR3 length: 12 residues. Germline assignment: CDR1 SQVTM and CDR2 ANQGSEA. The V end lost 7 bases, the J end lost 0 bases, and 9 bases lay between the germline ends. The DNA for the CDR3 is TGCAGCGGCTCAAGAGTGAACACTGAAGCTTTCTTT. Translating gives CSGSRVNTEAFF.

The rearrangement uses TRBV7-9 and TRBJ2-2; 8 nucleotides align to TRBD2. V was clipped by 2 bases and J by 1 base; unmatched bases: 6. The germline V gene has CDR1 SEHNR and CDR2 FQNEAQ (reference sequence). The CDR3 has 17 residues. CDR3 sequence: CASSLRRGEQNTGELFF. The CDR3 DNA reads TGTGCCAGCAGCTTAAGGCGGGGGGAACAGAACACCGGGGAGCTGTTTTTT.

Concerning this clone itself: This sample includes further DNA sequences coding for the same CDR3. The chain couples TRBV6-5 to TRBJ1-1, with D unclear. The CDR3 consists of 12 residues. V lost 6 bases to trimming and J lost 3 bases, with 8 bases between them. CDR1 is MNHEY, CDR2 SVGAGI, per germline. This CDR3 reads CASSRTDTEAFF. For the CDR3, the DNA is TGTGCCAGCAGCCGGACGGACACTGAAGCTTTCTTT.

This clone showed up just once. The chain couples TRBV5-4 to TRBJ2-5, with TRBD2 matching 14 bases. This CDR3 has 17 amino acids. Trimming at V came to 0 bases and at J to 1 base, leaving 2 bases not matched to a gene. Germline V gene data show CDR1 as SGHNT and CDR2 as YYREEE (reference sequence). The CDR3 protein is CASSLGLAGGFQETQYF. DNA of the CDR3: TGTGCCAGCAGCTTGGGACTAGCGGGAGGGTTCCAAGAGACCCAGTACTTC.

The chain combines TRBV7-6 with TRBJ2-1; 9 positions match TRBD2. V shed 2 bases, J shed 1 base, and the junction held 6 bases outside the gene matches. This CDR3 has 17 residues. The germline gives CDR1 SGHVS, CDR2 FNYEAQ. The CDR3 loop is CASSLRSSGGSYNEQFF. The CDR3 DNA sequence: TGTGCCAGCAGCTTACGTTCGAGCGGGGGGTCCTACAATGAGCAGTTCTTC.

As for this clone: Other DNA variants within this sample encode the same CDR3. The CDR3 region is CASTPGGLYNEQFF. In nucleotides, the CDR3 is TGTGCCAGCACCCCCGGGGGGTTATACAATGAGCAGTTCTTC. The chain joins TRBV6-5 to TRBJ2-1, with 7 bases that match TRBD2. Trimming at V came to 7 bases and at J to 4 bases, leaving 7 bases not matched to a gene. Germline V lookup: CDR1 MNHEY, CDR2 SVGAGI. This CDR3 spans 14 amino acids.

The chain combines TRBV7-9 with TRBJ1-1; TRBD1 agrees at 8 bases. The J segment lost 4 bases and the V segment lost 7 bases, leaving 11 bases of the junction unmatched. The CDR3 length is 15 residues. Germline assignment: CDR1 SEHNR and CDR2 FQNEAQ (reference sequence). The CDR3 reads CASTPPDRALTEAFF. CDR3 sequence (DNA): TGTGCCAGCACCCCCCCGGACAGGGCACTCACTGAAGCTTTCTTT.

This clone has a handful of counts. This chain uses TRBV7-9 with TRBJ1-2; 9 nucleotides line up with TRBD1. The germline V gene encodes CDR1 SEHNR and CDR2 FQNEAQ (reference sequence). V trimming: 5 bases; J trimming: 4 bases; junction bases outside the gene matches: 8. This CDR3 has 15 residues. The DNA for the CDR3 is TGTGCCAGCAGCCCCGGACAGGGGCGCCTCTATGGCTACACCTTC. This codes for CASSPGQGRLYGYTF.

The chain carries TRBV11-2 and TRBJ2-3; D perhaps matches TRBD2 (6 bases). In germline, CDR1 is SGHAT, CDR2 FQNNGV. The CDR3 has 17 amino acids. Trimming removed 5 bases at V and 3 bases at J, with 21 bases between. The CDR3 region has the DNA TGTGCCAGCAGCAATACCATAAGCGGGTTGAGAACAGATACGCAGTATTTT. This gives the protein CASSNTISGLRTDTQYF.

The chain couples TRBV24-1 to TRBJ1-5; D perhaps matches TRBD1 (5 bases). The V gene's germline CDR1 is KGHDR and CDR2 SFDVKD. The CDR3 is made up of 15 amino acids. V lost 6 bases and J lost 0, with 11 bases in between. The CDR3 coding sequence is TGTGCCACCAGTAGGGGAGGGTATAGCAATCAGCCCCAGCATTTT. Amino acids: CATSRGGYSNQPQHF.

V and J are TRBV18 and TRBJ2-7, with 7 bases aligning to TRBD2. The germline gives CDR1 KGHSH, CDR2 LQKENI. The CDR3 runs to 15 residues. The junction had 8 bases not matched to a gene; V was cut back by 6 bases and J by 0 bases. The CDR3 bases are TGTGCCAGCTCGCCGGGAGGCCCCTCCTCCTACGAGCAGTACTTC. It yields the protein CASSPGGPSSYEQYF.

This chain connects TRBV12-3 or TRBV12-4 to TRBJ2-7; D is unresolved. Trimming cost V 3 bases and J 4 bases, with 7 bases left between them. The CDR3 covers 12 residues. CDR3 sequence (DNA): TGTGCCAGCAGTTTTCGCCAGTACGAGCAGTACTTC. It encodes CASSFRQYEQYF.

This clone appeared a single time. The J gene is TRBJ2-5, the V gene TRBV2; D gene unclear. Germline V gene lookup returns CDR1 SNHLY and CDR2 FYNNEI. The CDR3 is made up of 11 amino acids. V was clipped by 2 bases and J by 5 bases, with 3 bases between them. The CDR3 reads CASSEQETQYF. The CDR3 DNA is TGTGCCAGCAGTGAACAGGAGACCCAGTACTTC.

Notes on this clone: Other DNA sequences in the sample encode the same CDR3. The gene calls are TRBV3-1 (or the pseudogene TRBV3-2) and TRBJ2-7, with D unresolved. Trimming took 3 bases from V and 2 from J, leaving 5 bases between them. There are 12 residues in the CDR3. The germline V gene encodes CDR1 LGHDT and CDR2 YNNKEL (reference sequence). The CDR3 bases are TGTGCCAGCAGCCAGGGTCCCTACGAGCAGTACTTC. This encodes CASSQGPYEQYF.